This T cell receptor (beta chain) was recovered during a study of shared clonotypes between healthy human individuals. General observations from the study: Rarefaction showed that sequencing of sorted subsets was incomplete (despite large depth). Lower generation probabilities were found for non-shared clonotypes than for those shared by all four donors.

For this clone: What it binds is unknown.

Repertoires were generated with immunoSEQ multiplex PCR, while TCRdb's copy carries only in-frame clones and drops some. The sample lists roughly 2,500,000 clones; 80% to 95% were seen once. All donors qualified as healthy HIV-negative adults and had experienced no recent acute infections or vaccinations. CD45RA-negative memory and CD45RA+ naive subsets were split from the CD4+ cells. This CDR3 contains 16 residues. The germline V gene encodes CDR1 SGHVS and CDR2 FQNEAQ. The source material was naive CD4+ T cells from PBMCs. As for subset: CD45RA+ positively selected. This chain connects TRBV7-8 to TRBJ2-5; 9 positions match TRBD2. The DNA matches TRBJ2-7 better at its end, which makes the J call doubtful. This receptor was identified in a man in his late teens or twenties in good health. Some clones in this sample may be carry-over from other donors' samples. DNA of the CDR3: TGTGCCAGCAGCTTAGAGGCGGGAGGGCTTTCCTACGAGCAGTACTTC. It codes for CASSLEAGGLSYEQYF.